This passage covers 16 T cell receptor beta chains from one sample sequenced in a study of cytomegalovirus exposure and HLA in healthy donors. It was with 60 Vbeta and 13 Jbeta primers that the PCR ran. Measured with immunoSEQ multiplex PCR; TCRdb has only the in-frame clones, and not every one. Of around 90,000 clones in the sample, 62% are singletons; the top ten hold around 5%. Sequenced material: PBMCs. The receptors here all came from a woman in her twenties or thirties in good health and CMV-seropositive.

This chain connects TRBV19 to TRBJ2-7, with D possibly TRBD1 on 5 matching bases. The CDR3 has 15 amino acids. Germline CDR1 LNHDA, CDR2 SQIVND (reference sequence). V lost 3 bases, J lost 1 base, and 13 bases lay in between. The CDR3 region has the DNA TGTGCCAGTAGTATTTTCTCAGGGCCATCCTACGAGCAGTACTTC. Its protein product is CASSIFSGPSYEQYF.

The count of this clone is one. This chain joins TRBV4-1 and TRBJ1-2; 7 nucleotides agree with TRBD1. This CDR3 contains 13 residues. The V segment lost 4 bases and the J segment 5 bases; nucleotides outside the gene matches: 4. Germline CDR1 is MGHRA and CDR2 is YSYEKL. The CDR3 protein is CASSRQGQYGYTF. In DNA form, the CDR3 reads TGCGCCAGCAGCCGACAGGGACAATATGGCTACACCTTC.

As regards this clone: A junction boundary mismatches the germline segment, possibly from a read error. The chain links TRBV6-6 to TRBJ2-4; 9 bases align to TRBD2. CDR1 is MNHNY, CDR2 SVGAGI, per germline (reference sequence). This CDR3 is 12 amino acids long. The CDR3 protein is CASTQQRGVQYF. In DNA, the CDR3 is TGTGCCAGTACCCAGCAGCGGGGGGTTCAATACTTC.

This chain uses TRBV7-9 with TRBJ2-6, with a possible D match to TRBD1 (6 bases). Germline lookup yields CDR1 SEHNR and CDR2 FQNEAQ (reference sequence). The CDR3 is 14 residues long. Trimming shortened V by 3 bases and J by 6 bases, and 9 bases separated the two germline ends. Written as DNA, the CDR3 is TGTGCCAGCAGCTTTCAGGGGAAGGCCAACGTCCTGACTTTC. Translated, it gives CASSFQGKANVLTF.

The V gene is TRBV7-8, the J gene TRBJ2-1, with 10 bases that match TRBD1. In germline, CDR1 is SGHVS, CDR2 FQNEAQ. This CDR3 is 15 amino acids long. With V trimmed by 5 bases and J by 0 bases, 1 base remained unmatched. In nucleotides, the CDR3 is TGTGCCAGCAGCGGGGACAGGGGCTCCTACAATGAGCAGTTCTTC. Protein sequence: CASSGDRGSYNEQFF.

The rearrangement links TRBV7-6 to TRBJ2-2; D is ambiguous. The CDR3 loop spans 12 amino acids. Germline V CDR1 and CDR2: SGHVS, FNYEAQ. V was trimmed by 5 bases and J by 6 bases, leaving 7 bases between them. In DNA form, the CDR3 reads TGTGCCAGCAGCCCAATTTCCGGGGAGCTGTTTTTT. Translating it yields CASSPISGELFF.

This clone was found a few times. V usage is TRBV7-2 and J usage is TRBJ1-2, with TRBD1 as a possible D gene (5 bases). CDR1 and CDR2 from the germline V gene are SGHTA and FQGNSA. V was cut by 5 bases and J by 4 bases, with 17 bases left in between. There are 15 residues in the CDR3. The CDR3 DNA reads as TGTGCCAGCAGCAAGACAGTTACGAGCCTCTATGGCTACACCTTC. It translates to CASSKTVTSLYGYTF.

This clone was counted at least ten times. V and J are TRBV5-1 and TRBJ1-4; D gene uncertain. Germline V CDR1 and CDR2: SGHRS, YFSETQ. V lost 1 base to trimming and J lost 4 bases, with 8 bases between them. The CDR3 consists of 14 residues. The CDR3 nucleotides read TGCGCCAGCAGCTTGAGCACGAATAATGAAAAACTGTTTTTT. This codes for CASSLSTNNEKLFF. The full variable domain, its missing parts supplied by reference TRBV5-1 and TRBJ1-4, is KAGVTQTPRYLIKTRGQQVTLSCSPISGHRSVSWYQQTPGQGLQFLFEYFSETQRNKGNFPGRFSGRQFSNSRSEMNVSTLELGDSALYLCASSLSTNNEKLFFGSGTQLSVL.

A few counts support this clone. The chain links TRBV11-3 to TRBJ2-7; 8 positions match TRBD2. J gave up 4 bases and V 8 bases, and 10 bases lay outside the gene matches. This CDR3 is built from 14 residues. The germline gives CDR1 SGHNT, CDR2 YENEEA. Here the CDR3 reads CASSYSGGRYEQYF. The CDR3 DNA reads TGTGCCAGCTCCTACAGCGGGGGTCGGTACGAGCAGTACTTC.

DNA for the CDR3: TGTGCCAGCTCCGGGACAGGGGTTTCACCCCTCCACTTT. As protein: CASSGTGVSPLHF. The chain has TRBV6-1 and TRBJ1-6; TRBD1 aligns across 10 bases. The length of the CDR3 is 13 residues. Trimming cost V 8 bases and J 9 bases; bases outside gene matches: 4. CDR1 MNHNS and CDR2 SASEGT come from the germline V gene.

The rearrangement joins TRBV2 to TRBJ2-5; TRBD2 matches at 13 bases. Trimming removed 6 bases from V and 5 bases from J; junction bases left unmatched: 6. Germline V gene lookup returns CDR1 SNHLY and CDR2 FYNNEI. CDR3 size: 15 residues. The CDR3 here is CASRPTSGGLETQYF. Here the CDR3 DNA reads TGTGCCAGCAGACCGACTAGCGGGGGGTTGGAGACCCAGTACTTC.

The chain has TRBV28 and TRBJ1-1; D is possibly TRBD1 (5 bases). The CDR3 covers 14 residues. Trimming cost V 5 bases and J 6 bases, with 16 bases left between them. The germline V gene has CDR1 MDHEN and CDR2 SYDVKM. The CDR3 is CASSDMGQRAEAFF. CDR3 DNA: TGTGCCAGCAGTGATATGGGGCAACGTGCTGAAGCTTTCTTT.

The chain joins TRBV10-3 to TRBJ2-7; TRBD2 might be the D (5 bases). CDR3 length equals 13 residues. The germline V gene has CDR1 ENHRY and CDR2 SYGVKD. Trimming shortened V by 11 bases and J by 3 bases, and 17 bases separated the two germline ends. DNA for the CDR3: TGTGCCGGAGGACCCGAAGAGGGCTACGAGCAGTACTTC. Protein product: CAGGPEEGYEQYF.

The CDR3 spells CASRGLAGGLTQYF. DNA of the CDR3: TGTGCCAGTCGAGGACTAGCGGGGGGGCTGACGCAGTATTTT. The chain is built from TRBV19 and TRBJ2-3, with TRBD2 matching 15 bases. V lost 8 bases, J lost 9 bases, and 6 bases stayed unmatched. This CDR3 has 14 amino acids. The germline CDR1 and CDR2 sequences are LNHDA and SQIVND (reference sequence).

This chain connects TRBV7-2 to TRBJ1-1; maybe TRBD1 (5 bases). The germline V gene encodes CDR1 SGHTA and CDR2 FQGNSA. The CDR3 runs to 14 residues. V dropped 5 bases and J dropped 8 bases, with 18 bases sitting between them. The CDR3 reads CASSQDWQGGEAFF. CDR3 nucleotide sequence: TGTGCCAGCAGCCAAGATTGGCAGGGAGGCGAAGCTTTCTTT.

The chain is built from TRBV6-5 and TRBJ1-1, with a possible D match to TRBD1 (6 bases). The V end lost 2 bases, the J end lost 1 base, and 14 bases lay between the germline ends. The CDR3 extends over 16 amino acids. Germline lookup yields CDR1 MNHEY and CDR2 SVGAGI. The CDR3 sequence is CASSYTLDSPNTEAFF. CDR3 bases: TGTGCCAGCAGTTACACCCTGGACAGCCCGAACACTGAAGCTTTCTTT.